This T cell receptor beta chain was recovered during a study of blood T cell repertoires in COVID-19. From germline, CDR1 is SGDLS and CDR2 YYNGEE. V was trimmed by 0 bases and J by 1 base, leaving 10 bases between them. The CDR3 is 15 residues long. Here immunoSEQ multiplex PCR was the method, and the copy in TCRdb shows in-frame clones only, minus some. The sample lists some 270,000 clones, about 85% seen once, with about 1% in the top ten. This sequence originates from a human donor with COVID-19, enrolled during active disease. The donor label of this sample is uncertain. The chain links TRBV9 to TRBJ1-1; weak D call: TRBD1 (5 bases). Sequences were obtained from peripheral blood. The CDR3 DNA reads as TGTGCCAGCAGCGTAGCGGGACTGACGAACACTGAAGCTTTCTTT. Protein: CASSVAGLTNTEAFF. Full variable domain (remainder filled in from reference TRBV9 and TRBJ1-1): DSGVTQTPKHLITATGQRVTLRCSPRSGDLSVYWYQQSLDQGLQFLIQYYNGEERAKGNILERFSAQQFPDLHSELNLSSLELGDSALYFCASSVAGLTNTEAFFGQGTRLTVV.